This T cell receptor beta chain came from a study of shared clonotypes between healthy human individuals. The table lists this clone with a count of one. The antigen remains unidentified. This CDR3 is also generated by other DNA sequences in the sample. Libraries were prepared by immunoSEQ multiplex PCR; TCRdb keeps only in-frame clonotypes and omits some of them. This repertoire shows 2 million to 2.5 million clones, approximately 95% found once; its top ten account for 0.1% to 0.15%. Study-wide points: Depth was large, yet rarefaction showed that sorted-subset sequencing was incomplete.

Trimming took off 1 base at V and 9 bases at J, with 11 bases between the two ends. The CDR3 contains 14 residues. Per the germline V gene, CDR1 is SGHRS and CDR2 is YFSETQ. The material sequenced was naive CD4+ T cells sorted from blood. Described subset: CD45RA+ positively selected. The clonotype comes from a young man in good health. The chain couples TRBV5-1 to TRBJ1-6; weak D call: TRBD1 (6 bases). The chain's CDR3 is CASSLSGGGSPLHF. CDR3 DNA: TGCGCCAGCAGCTTGTCGGGGGGCGGTTCACCCCTCCACTTT. Drawing the rest from reference TRBV5-1 and TRBJ1-6, the complete variable domain is KAGVTQTPRYLIKTRGQQVTLSCSPISGHRSVSWYQQTPGQGLQFLFEYFSETQRNKGNFPGRFSGRQFSNSRSEMNVSTLELGDSALYLCASSLSGGGSPLHFGNGTRLTVT.